The 7 T cell receptor beta chains listed next were all sequenced from one sample in a study of CD8 T cells in ankylosing spondylitis. General study findings and limits: Apparently characteristic of ankylosing spondylitis blood was a TCR beta motif (under ten highly homologous variants).

One entry per CDR3 protein results from TCRdb running MiXCR on the 5' RACE reads. The sample yields around 770,000 distinct CDR3 sequences, 15% to 20% seen once. Their target antigens are unknown. Material: blood, either unsorted or a sorted T cell fraction (not recorded which). These receptors all come from a male donor with ankylosing spondylitis.

The rearrangement joins TRBV7-9 to TRBJ2-7; the D gene is possibly TRBD2 (6 bases). The germline V gene has CDR1 SEHNR and CDR2 FQNEAQ (reference sequence). Trimming left V 5 bases short and J 1 base short, with 21 bases between. This CDR3 spans 17 amino acids. As DNA, the CDR3 is TGTGCCAGCAGCGGGCGGGATCACGCCGTATGGTCCTACGAGCAGTACTTC. This sequence encodes CASSGRDHAVWSYEQYF.

This chain uses TRBV29-1 with TRBJ1-4, with a weak D call TRBD1 (6 bases). CDR1 is SQVTM, CDR2 ANQGSEA, per germline. V gave up 7 bases and J gave up 1 base, with 13 bases separating them. The CDR3 runs to 14 residues. The CDR3 sequence is CSAQGIVTNEKLFF. The CDR3 bases are TGCAGCGCCCAGGGGATAGTAACTAATGAAAAACTGTTTTTT. Full variable domain (remainder filled in from reference TRBV29-1 and TRBJ1-4): SAVISQKPSRDICQRGTSLTIQCQVDSQVTMMFWYRQQPGQSLTLIATANQGSEATYESGFVIDKFPISRPNLTFSTLTVSNMSPEDSSIYLCSAQGIVTNEKLFFGSGTQLSVL.

This chain joins TRBV28 and TRBJ2-3; 7 bases agree with TRBD2. V was pared by 5 bases and J by 6 bases, with 14 bases of the junction left unmatched. Germline CDR1 reads MDHEN; CDR2 reads SYDVKM. This CDR3 is 16 amino acids long. The CDR3 DNA sequence: TGTGCCAGCAGTCCCCGGTGGCTAGCGGAGGGGGATACGCAGTATTTT. It is translated as CASSPRWLAEGDTQYF.

V usage is TRBV2 and J usage is TRBJ2-2; TRBD2 matches 8 bases. The CDR3 covers 15 residues. V gave up 6 bases and J gave up 5 bases; unmatched junction bases: 8. The germline V gene has CDR1 SNHLY and CDR2 FYNNEI. CDR3 coding DNA: TGTGCCAGCAGGGCGGGAGGTGTGATAACCGGGGAGCTGTTTTTT. This gives the protein CASRAGGVITGELFF.

A few counts support this clonotype. The V and J genes are TRBV20-1 and TRBJ2-1, with D tentatively TRBD2 (6 bases). Germline CDR1 is DFQATT and CDR2 is SNEGSKA (reference sequence). The V and J ends lost 4 bases and 2 bases respectively, with 12 bases between them. This CDR3 has 14 residues. The CDR3 nucleotides read TGCAGTGCTAAAAGCGGGCTCCCCTACAATGAGCAGTTCTTC. This codes for CSAKSGLPYNEQFF.

This chain uses TRBV12-3 or TRBV12-4 with TRBJ2-7; possibly TRBD2 for D (6 bases). The CDR3 is made up of 15 amino acids. V was shortened by 6 bases and J by 2 bases, with 17 bases between the two germline ends. The CDR3 nucleotides are TGTGCCAGCAGCCCTCCGGGACTTTCAGCCTACGAGCAGTACTTC. This translates into CASSPPGLSAYEQYF.

The chain links TRBV7-9 to TRBJ1-4; no reliable D call. The CDR3 loop spans 14 amino acids. Germline CDR1 reads SEHNR; CDR2 reads FQNEAQ (reference sequence). Trimming took off 5 bases at V and 7 bases at J, with 14 bases between the two ends. The CDR3 nucleotides are TGTGCCAGCAGCCCTAATGGGCACTCTGAAAAACTGTTTTTT. Protein sequence: CASSPNGHSEKLFF.